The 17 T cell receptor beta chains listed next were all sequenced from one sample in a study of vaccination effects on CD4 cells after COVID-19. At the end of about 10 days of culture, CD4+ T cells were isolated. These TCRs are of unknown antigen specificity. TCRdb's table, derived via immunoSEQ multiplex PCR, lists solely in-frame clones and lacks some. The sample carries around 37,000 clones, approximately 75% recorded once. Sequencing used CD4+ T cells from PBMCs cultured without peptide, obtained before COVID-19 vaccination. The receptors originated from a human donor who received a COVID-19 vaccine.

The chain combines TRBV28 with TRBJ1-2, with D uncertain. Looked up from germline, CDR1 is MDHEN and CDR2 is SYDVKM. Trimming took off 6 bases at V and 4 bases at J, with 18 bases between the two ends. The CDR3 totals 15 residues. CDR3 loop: CASSHSRGGLYGYTF. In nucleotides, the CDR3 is TGTGCCAGCAGCCACTCTCGGGGAGGGCTCTATGGCTACACCTTC.

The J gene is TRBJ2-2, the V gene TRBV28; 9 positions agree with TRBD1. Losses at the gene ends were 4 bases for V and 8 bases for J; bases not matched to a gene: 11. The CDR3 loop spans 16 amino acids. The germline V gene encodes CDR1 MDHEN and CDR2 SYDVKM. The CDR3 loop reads CASSSHGTGSPGELFF. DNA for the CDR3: TGTGCCAGCAGTTCTCACGGGACAGGGAGTCCAGGGGAGCTGTTTTTT.

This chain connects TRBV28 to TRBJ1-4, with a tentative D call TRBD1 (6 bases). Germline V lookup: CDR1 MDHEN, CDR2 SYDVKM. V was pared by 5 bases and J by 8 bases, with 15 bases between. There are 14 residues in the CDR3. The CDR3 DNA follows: TGTGCCAGCAGTGCGCCGGCTAGGGGGGAAAAACTGTTTTTT. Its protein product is CASSAPARGEKLFF.

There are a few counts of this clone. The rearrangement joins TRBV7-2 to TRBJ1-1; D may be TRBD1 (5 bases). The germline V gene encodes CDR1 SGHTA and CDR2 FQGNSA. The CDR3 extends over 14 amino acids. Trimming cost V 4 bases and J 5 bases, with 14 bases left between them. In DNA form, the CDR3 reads TGTGCCAGCAGCTCAGGCAGGGTGGGGACTGAAGCTTTCTTT. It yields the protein CASSSGRVGTEAFF.

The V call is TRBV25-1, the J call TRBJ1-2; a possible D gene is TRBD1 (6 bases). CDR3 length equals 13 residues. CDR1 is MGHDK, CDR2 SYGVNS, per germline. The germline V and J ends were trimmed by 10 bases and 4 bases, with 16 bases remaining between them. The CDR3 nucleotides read TGTGCCATCTCTTCCCCAGGGGCCTATGGCTACACCTTC. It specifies CAISSPGAYGYTF.

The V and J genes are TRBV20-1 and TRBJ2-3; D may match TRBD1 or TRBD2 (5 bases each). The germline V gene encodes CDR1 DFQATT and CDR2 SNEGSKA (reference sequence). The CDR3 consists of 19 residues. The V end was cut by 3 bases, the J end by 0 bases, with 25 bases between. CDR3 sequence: CSASRVTGTQEVSTDTQYF. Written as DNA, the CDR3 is TGCAGTGCTAGTAGGGTTACCGGGACCCAGGAGGTGAGCACAGATACGCAGTATTTT.

The CDR3 region has the DNA TGTGCCAGCAGTAACGGGGGACTAGCGGGAGTAAATGAGCAGTTCTTC. This gives the protein CASSNGGLAGVNEQFF. V and J are TRBV28 and TRBJ2-1; 14 nucleotides line up with TRBD2. Trimming at V came to 5 bases and at J to 7 bases, leaving 7 bases not matched to a gene. This CDR3 comprises 16 residues. Germline assignment: CDR1 MDHEN and CDR2 SYDVKM. Full variable domain (missing parts from reference TRBV28 and TRBJ2-1): DVKVTQSSRYLVKRTGEKVFLECVQDMDHENMFWYRQDPGLGLRLIYFSYDVKMKEKGDIPEGYSVSREKKERFSLILESASTNQTSMYLCASSNGGLAGVNEQFFGPGTRLTVL.

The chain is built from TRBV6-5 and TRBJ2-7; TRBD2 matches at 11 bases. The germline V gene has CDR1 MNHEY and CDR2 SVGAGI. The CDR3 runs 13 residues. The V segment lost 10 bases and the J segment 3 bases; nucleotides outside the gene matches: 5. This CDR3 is CATRGLAVYEQYF. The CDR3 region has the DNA TGTGCCACCCGGGGACTAGCGGTCTACGAGCAGTACTTC.

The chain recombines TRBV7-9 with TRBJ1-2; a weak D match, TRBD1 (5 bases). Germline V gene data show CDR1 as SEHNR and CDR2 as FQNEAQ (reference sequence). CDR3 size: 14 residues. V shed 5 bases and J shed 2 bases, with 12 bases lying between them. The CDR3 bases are TGTGCCAGCAGCACCTGGGGGGGGAACTATGGCTACACCTTC. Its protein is CASSTWGGNYGYTF.

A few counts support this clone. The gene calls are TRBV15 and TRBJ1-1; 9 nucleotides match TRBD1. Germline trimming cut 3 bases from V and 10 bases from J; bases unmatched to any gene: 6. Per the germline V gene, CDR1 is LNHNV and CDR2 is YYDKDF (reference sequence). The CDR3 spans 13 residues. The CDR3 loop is CATSRGDRAVAFF. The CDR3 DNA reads TGTGCCACCAGCAGGGGGGACAGGGCTGTAGCTTTCTTT. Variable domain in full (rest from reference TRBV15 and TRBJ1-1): DAMVIQNPRYQVTQFGKPVTLSCSQTLNHNVMYWYQQKSSQAPKLLFHYYDKDFNNEADTPDNFQSRRPNTSFCFLDIRSPGLGDTAMYLCATSRGDRAVAFFGQGTRLTVV.

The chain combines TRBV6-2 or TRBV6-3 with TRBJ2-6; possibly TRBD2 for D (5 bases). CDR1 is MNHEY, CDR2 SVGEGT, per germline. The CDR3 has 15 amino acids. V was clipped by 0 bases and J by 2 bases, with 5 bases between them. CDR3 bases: TGTGCCAGCAGTTACTCACTAGCTGGGGCCAACGTCCTGACTTTC. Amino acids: CASSYSLAGANVLTF.

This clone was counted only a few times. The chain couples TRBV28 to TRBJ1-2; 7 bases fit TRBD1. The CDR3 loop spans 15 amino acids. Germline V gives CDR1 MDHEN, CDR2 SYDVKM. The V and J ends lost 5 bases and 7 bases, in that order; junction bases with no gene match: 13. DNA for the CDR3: TGTGCCAGCAGTCCCATCGACAGGGTGACGGGTGGCTACACCTTC. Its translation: CASSPIDRVTGGYTF.

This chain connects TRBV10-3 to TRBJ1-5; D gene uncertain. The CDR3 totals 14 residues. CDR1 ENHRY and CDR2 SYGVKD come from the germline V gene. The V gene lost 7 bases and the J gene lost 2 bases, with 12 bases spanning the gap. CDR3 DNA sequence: TGTGCCATCACCCCCTGGATCGGCAATCAGCCCCAGCATTTT. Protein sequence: CAITPWIGNQPQHF.

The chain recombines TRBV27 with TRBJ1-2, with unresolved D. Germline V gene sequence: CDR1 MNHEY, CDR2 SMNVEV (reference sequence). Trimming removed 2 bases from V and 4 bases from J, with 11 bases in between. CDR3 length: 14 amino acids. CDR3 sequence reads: CASSLGGSPYGYTF. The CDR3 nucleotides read TGTGCCAGCAGTTTAGGCGGGTCCCCCTATGGCTACACCTTC.

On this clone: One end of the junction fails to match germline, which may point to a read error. The CDR3 reads CASSQAGGTDHF. DNA of the CDR3: TGTGCCAGCAGCCAAGCTGGCGGGACAGACCACTTC. The chain employs TRBV3-1 (or the pseudogene TRBV3-2) and TRBJ2-7, with D perhaps TRBD1 (7 bases). Germline CDR1 LGHDT, CDR2 YNNKEL (reference sequence). CDR3 size: 12 residues.

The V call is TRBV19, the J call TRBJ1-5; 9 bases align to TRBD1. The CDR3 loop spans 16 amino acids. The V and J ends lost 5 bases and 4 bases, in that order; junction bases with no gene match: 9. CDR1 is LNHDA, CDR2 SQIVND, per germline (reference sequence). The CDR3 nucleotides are TGTGCCAGTAGTTTTCTGGGACAGGGTCTGAATCAGCCCCAGCATTTT. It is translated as CASSFLGQGLNQPQHF. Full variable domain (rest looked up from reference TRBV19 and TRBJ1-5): DGGITQSPKYLFRKEGQNVTLSCEQNLNHDAMYWYRQDPGQGLRLIYYSQIVNDFQKGDIAEGYSVSREKKESFPLTVTSAQKNPTAFYLCASSFLGQGLNQPQHFGDGTRLSIL.

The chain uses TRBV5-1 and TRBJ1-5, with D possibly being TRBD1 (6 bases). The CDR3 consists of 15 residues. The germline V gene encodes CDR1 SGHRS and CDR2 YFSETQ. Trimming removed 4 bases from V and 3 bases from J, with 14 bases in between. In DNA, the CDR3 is TGCGCCAGCAGCCTCGGGGACACATTCAATCAGCCCCAGCATTTT. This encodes CASSLGDTFNQPQHF.